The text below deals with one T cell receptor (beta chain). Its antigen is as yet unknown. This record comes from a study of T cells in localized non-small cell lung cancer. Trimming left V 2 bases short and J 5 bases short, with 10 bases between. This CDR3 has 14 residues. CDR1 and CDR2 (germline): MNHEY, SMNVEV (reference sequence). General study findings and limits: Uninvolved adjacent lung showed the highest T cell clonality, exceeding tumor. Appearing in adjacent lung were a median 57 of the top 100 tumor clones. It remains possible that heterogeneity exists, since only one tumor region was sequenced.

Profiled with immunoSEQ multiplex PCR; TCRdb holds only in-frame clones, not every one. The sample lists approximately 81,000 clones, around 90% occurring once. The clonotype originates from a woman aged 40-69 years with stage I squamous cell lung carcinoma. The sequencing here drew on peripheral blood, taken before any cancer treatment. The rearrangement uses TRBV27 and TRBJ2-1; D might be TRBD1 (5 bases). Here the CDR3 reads CASSLRQGNNEQFF. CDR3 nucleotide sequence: TGTGCCAGCAGTTTAAGGCAGGGCAACAATGAGCAGTTCTTC.